This passage covers 19 T cell receptor beta chains from one sample sequenced in a study of shared clonotypes between healthy human individuals. The method was immunoSEQ multiplex PCR; TCRdb's version includes in-frame clones alone and lacks a portion of them. The sample has roughly 1.4 million clones; about 98.5% are singletons. The sample consisted of naive CD4+ T cells sorted from blood. Subset noted: CD45RA+ positively selected. The receptors come from a man younger than 45 in good health.

The chain is built from TRBV28 and TRBJ2-7, with TRBD2 matching 10 bases. After removal of 7 bases from V and 7 bases from J, the junction contained 7 bases not matched to a gene. The germline V gene encodes CDR1 MDHEN and CDR2 SYDVKM. This CDR3 has 13 amino acids. CDR3 sequence (DNA): TGTGCCAGCACCTTGAAGACTAGCGGGGAGCAGTACTTC. Translation gives CASTLKTSGEQYF.

This chain links TRBV28 with TRBJ1-2; D remains ambiguous. The CDR3 runs to 14 residues. Trimming took 6 bases from V and 5 from J, leaving 16 bases between them. Germline CDR1 is MDHEN and CDR2 is SYDVKM. CDR3 bases: TGTGCCAGCAGGACCAACGGACGGCAATATGGCTACACCTTC. This codes for CASRTNGRQYGYTF.

This CDR3 reads CASSEPGQGVYEQYF. DNA for the CDR3: TGTGCCAGCAGTGAACCAGGACAGGGGGTCTACGAGCAGTACTTC. This chain connects TRBV6-1 to TRBJ2-7; 10 nucleotides agree with TRBD1. Looked up from germline, CDR1 is MNHNS and CDR2 is SASEGT. Trimming cost V 2 bases and J 3 bases; bases outside gene matches: 4. This CDR3 has 15 residues.

The chain is built from TRBV4-3 and TRBJ2-2, with 7 bases aligning to TRBD1. The CDR3 has 18 residues. Germline V lookup: CDR1 LGHNA, CDR2 YSLEER. Losses at the gene ends were 2 bases for V and 5 bases for J; bases not matched to a gene: 14. As DNA, the CDR3 is TGCGCCAGCAGCCAAAAGGGACAGAGAAGAACAGGGACCGGGGAGCTGTTTTTT. This codes for CASSQKGQRRTGTGELFF.

The chain carries TRBV13 and TRBJ1-3, with no clear D. CDR3 length: 16 residues. Germline V gene sequence: CDR1 PRHDT, CDR2 FYEKMQ (reference sequence). Trimming stripped 5 bases from V and 0 bases from J, with 14 bases between. This CDR3 reads CASSSTLGSSGNTIYF. Written as DNA, the CDR3 is TGTGCCAGCAGCAGCACGCTGGGGTCCTCTGGAAACACCATATATTTT.

This clone was recorded only once. This chain uses TRBV5-5 with TRBJ2-2; TRBD2 is a possible D gene (6 bases). Per germline, CDR1 SGHKS and CDR2 YYEKEE (reference sequence). Between the trimmed V and J ends, which lost 0 bases and 2 bases, there was a span of 11 bases. This CDR3 is built from 16 residues. This chain's CDR3 is CASSLVGLGNTGELFF. CDR3 DNA sequence: TGTGCCAGCAGCTTGGTGGGACTGGGTAACACCGGGGAGCTGTTTTTT.

V is TRBV5-5 and J is TRBJ1-1, with D perhaps TRBD1 (5 bases). Germline V gene lookup returns CDR1 SGHKS and CDR2 YYEKEE (reference sequence). V dropped 5 bases and J dropped 3 bases, with 17 bases sitting between them. CDR3 size: 15 residues. This CDR3 reads CASRPRGLMDTEAFF. The CDR3 nucleotides read TGTGCCAGCAGGCCGAGGGGCCTGATGGACACTGAAGCTTTCTTT.

The gene calls are TRBV7-9 and TRBJ2-5, with TRBD2 matching 7 bases. There are 15 residues in the CDR3. Germline loops: CDR1 SEHNR, CDR2 FQNEAQ (reference sequence). V trimming: 5 bases; J trimming: 5 bases; junction bases outside the gene matches: 11. In DNA, the CDR3 is TGTGCCAGCAGCGAACCGGGACGAGCGGGGGAGACCCAGTACTTC. Amino acid sequence: CASSEPGRAGETQYF.

The V call is TRBV18, the J call TRBJ1-1; TRBD1 aligns across 9 bases. The germline V gene encodes CDR1 KGHSH and CDR2 LQKENI. The length of the CDR3 is 15 residues. V shed 3 bases and J 0 bases; nucleotides not matched to a gene: 2. CDR3 region: CASSPNRGLNTEAFF. CDR3 DNA: TGTGCCAGCTCACCGAACAGGGGGCTGAACACTGAAGCTTTCTTT.

The chain has TRBV28 and TRBJ2-7; D might be TRBD2 (6 bases). Germline V CDR1 and CDR2: MDHEN, SYDVKM. The CDR3 loop spans 14 amino acids. V lost 7 bases and J lost 1, with 14 bases in between. DNA for the CDR3: TGTGCCAGCACCCCGGCGGGGCTTTCCTACGAGCAGTACTTC. This codes for CASTPAGLSYEQYF.

The V and J genes are TRBV7-9 and TRBJ2-7; 10 nucleotides line up with TRBD2. CDR1 is SEHNR and CDR2 is FQNEAQ in the germline V gene (reference sequence). V dropped 1 base and J dropped 1; count of bases not matched to a gene: 10. CDR3 length equals 18 residues. CDR3 nucleotide sequence: TGTGCCAGCAGCTTAGGGCTTGCTAGCGGGAGTCGGTCCTACGAGCAGTACTTC. Residues: CASSLGLASGSRSYEQYF.

The chain joins TRBV5-4 to TRBJ2-7, with D unclear. Germline V gives CDR1 SGHNT, CDR2 YYREEE (reference sequence). V was shortened by 3 bases and J by 3 bases, with 10 bases between the two germline ends. This CDR3 region has 13 residues. The CDR3 spells CASSSTTVYEQYF. CDR3 DNA: TGTGCCAGCAGCTCCACGACGGTCTACGAGCAGTACTTC.

The chain couples TRBV9 to TRBJ2-3, with D tentatively TRBD1 (6 bases). This CDR3 is 15 amino acids long. The V end lost 1 base, the J end lost 1 base, and 10 bases lay between the germline ends. CDR1 and CDR2 (germline): SGDLS, YYNGEE. The CDR3 region has the DNA TGTGCCAGCAGCGTAACACAGGGAGGCACAGATACGCAGTATTTT. This translates into CASSVTQGGTDTQYF.

The chain is built from TRBV19 and TRBJ2-7, with TRBD1 identical over 7 bases. The CDR3 has 11 residues. The junction had 3 bases not matched to a gene; V was cut back by 6 bases and J by 7 bases. CDR1 is LNHDA and CDR2 is SQIVND in the germline V gene (reference sequence). The CDR3 loop is CASRRGQEQYF. CDR3 in DNA: TGTGCCAGTAGGAGGGGACAGGAGCAGTACTTC.

The chain combines TRBV4-3 with TRBJ2-1, with 11 bases fitting TRBD2. CDR1 and CDR2 from the germline V gene are LGHNA and YSLEER. V lost 3 bases and J lost 5; bases outside the gene matches: 6. The CDR3 extends over 16 amino acids. CDR3 amino acids: CASSHLLAGDDNEQFF. CDR3 DNA sequence: TGCGCCAGCAGCCACCTACTAGCGGGAGACGACAATGAGCAGTTCTTC.

Note on this clone: The sample has other DNA sequences that encode this CDR3 too. The V gene is TRBV15, the J gene TRBJ2-1; D may be TRBD2 (5 bases). Germline CDR1 LNHNV, CDR2 YYDKDF (reference sequence). With 0 bases removed from V and 9 bases from J, the gap between germline ends came to 6 bases. This CDR3 is built from 12 residues. CDR3 sequence: CATSRDGGEQFF. The CDR3 DNA reads TGTGCCACCAGCAGAGATGGAGGTGAGCAGTTCTTC.

The chain couples TRBV29-1 to TRBJ1-1; unclear D gene. Germline V gene sequence: CDR1 SQVTM, CDR2 ANQGSEA. Trimming cost V 4 bases and J 4 bases, with 13 bases left between them. This CDR3 is built from 13 residues. The CDR3 DNA follows: TGCAGCGTTGTGGAGAGTATAATCACTGAAGCTTTCTTT. This translates into CSVVESIITEAFF.

The table lists this clone with a count of one. V gene TRBV28 combines with J gene TRBJ1-1; D gene unclear. This CDR3 contains 13 residues. V lost 8 bases and J lost 0, with 10 bases in between. Germline CDR1 reads MDHEN; CDR2 reads SYDVKM. The CDR3 spells CASQTVMNTEAFF. The CDR3 DNA sequence: TGTGCCAGCCAAACTGTTATGAACACTGAAGCTTTCTTT. Looking up the rest from reference TRBV28 and TRBJ1-1 gives the full variable domain: DVKVTQSSRYLVKRTGEKVFLECVQDMDHENMFWYRQDPGLGLRLIYFSYDVKMKEKGDIPEGYSVSREKKERFSLILESASTNQTSMYLCASQTVMNTEAFFGQGTRLTVV.

The rearrangement links TRBV5-1 to TRBJ2-1, with TRBD1 matching over 8 bases. The CDR3 has 15 amino acids. Germline CDR1 and CDR2: SGHRS and YFSETQ. V trimming: 4 bases; J trimming: 0 bases; junction bases outside the gene matches: 3. The CDR3 is CASSNTGGSYNEQFF. DNA for the CDR3: TGCGCCAGCAGCAACACAGGGGGCTCCTACAATGAGCAGTTCTTC. Filled out from reference TRBV5-1 and TRBJ2-1, the complete variable domain reads KAGVTQTPRYLIKTRGQQVTLSCSPISGHRSVSWYQQTPGQGLQFLFEYFSETQRNKGNFPGRFSGRQFSNSRSEMNVSTLELGDSALYLCASSNTGGSYNEQFFGPGTRLTVL.